Listed here are 30 T cell receptor beta chains from one sample, sequenced in a study of CD4+ T cells in melanoma. Clones were sequenced by immunoSEQ multiplex PCR, and TCRdb holds only the in-frame ones, with some missing. Altogether 90,000 to 130,000 clones are present, 80% to 95% being singletons, with the ten largest covering about 3.5%. Material: peripheral blood. All receptors derive from a human donor with melanoma.

The chain recombines TRBV4-1 with TRBJ2-2; 13 nucleotides align to TRBD2. The CDR3 has 16 residues. V lost 1 base and J lost 8; bases outside the gene matches: 4. Per the germline V gene, CDR1 is MGHRA and CDR2 is YSYEKL. This CDR3 reads CASSQATSGGLGELFF. As DNA, the CDR3 is TGCGCCAGCAGCCAAGCGACTAGCGGGGGGCTTGGGGAGCTGTTTTTT.

The gene calls are TRBV4-1 and TRBJ2-7, with D perhaps being TRBD1 or TRBD2 (5 bases each). Germline values: CDR1 MGHRA, CDR2 YSYEKL. This CDR3 spans 19 amino acids. V lost 0 bases and J 4 bases, leaving 25 bases between the germline ends. CDR3 in DNA: TGCGCCAGCAGCCAAGAAGAGTCCGGATGGTCAGGGAGTTGGTACGAGCAGTACTTC. It specifies CASSQEESGWSGSWYEQYF.

This rearrangement joins TRBV2 to TRBJ1-1, with TRBD1 matching 11 bases. The CDR3 sequence is 15 residues long. Germline loops: CDR1 SNHLY, CDR2 FYNNEI. The trim removed 6 bases at V and 2 bases at J, leaving 5 bases unmatched. CDR3 residues: CASRTGTGGNTEAFF. CDR3 in DNA: TGTGCCAGCAGGACCGGGACAGGGGGAAACACTGAAGCTTTCTTT. Using reference TRBV2 and TRBJ1-1 for the parts outside the CDR3, the full variable domain is EPEVTQTPSHQVTQMGQEVILRCVPISNHLYFYWYRQILGQKVEFLVSFYNNEISEKSEIFDDQFSVERPDGSNFTLKIRSTKLEDSAMYFCASRTGTGGNTEAFFGQGTRLTVV.

This clone showed up just a few times. The chain uses TRBV2 and TRBJ2-1; TRBD2 agrees at 8 bases. V was pared by 2 bases and J by 2 bases, with 2 bases of the junction left unmatched. This CDR3 is 15 amino acids long. Germline values: CDR1 SNHLY, CDR2 FYNNEI. CDR3 protein: CASSEKLAAYNEQFF. In DNA form, the CDR3 reads TGTGCCAGCAGTGAAAAACTAGCGGCCTACAATGAGCAGTTCTTC.

The J gene is TRBJ2-1, the V gene TRBV20-1; TRBD2 matches at 11 bases. Germline trimming cut 6 bases from V and 10 bases from J; bases unmatched to any gene: 2. The CDR3 has 11 amino acids. Germline V gene sequence: CDR1 DFQATT, CDR2 SNEGSKA (reference sequence). As DNA, the CDR3 is TGCAGTGCCGTAGCGGGGGGGGAGCAGTTCTTC. This codes for CSAVAGGEQFF.

This clone appeared a single time. The V gene is TRBV15, the J gene TRBJ2-7, with D uncertain. The CDR3 loop spans 12 amino acids. Per the germline V gene, CDR1 is LNHNV and CDR2 is YYDKDF (reference sequence). V was cut by 3 bases and J by 1 base, with 4 bases left in between. In DNA, the CDR3 is TGTGCCACCAGCAGGGGTTCCTACGAGCAGTACTTC. Translation: CATSRGSYEQYF.

This clone was observed once. The chain uses TRBV27 and TRBJ1-5, with D possibly TRBD1 on 6 matching bases. The germline gives CDR1 MNHEY, CDR2 SMNVEV (reference sequence). The CDR3 consists of 18 residues. V lost 2 bases to trimming and J lost 2 bases, with 19 bases between them. The CDR3 protein is CASSLSRYRGLGNQPQHF. The DNA for the CDR3 is TGTGCCAGCAGTTTAAGTAGATACCGGGGGCTGGGCAATCAGCCCCAGCATTTT.

The chain recombines TRBV27 with TRBJ1-1; perhaps TRBD1 as D (5 bases). V shed 2 bases and J shed 1 base, with 5 bases lying between them. This CDR3 contains 13 residues. Germline CDR1 is MNHEY and CDR2 is SMNVEV (reference sequence). The CDR3, as DNA: TGTGCCAGCAGTTTAAGGGGGAACACTGAAGCTTTCTTT. Protein product: CASSLRGNTEAFF.

CDR3 bases: TGCGCCAGCAGCTTCGATAGCGGGAGGGTTGGCACCGGGGAGCTGTTTTTT. Encoded protein: CASSFDSGRVGTGELFF. This chain connects TRBV5-1 to TRBJ2-2; 11 bases are a match to TRBD2. V shed 2 bases, J shed 4 bases, and the junction held 7 bases outside the gene matches. From germline, CDR1 is SGHRS and CDR2 YFSETQ. The CDR3 loop spans 17 amino acids.

The chain recombines TRBV6-6 with TRBJ1-5, with D possibly matching TRBD1 (5 bases). The CDR3 is 14 residues long. The V end lost 2 bases, the J end lost 4 bases, and 9 bases lay between the germline ends. The germline V gene encodes CDR1 MNHNY and CDR2 SVGAGI (reference sequence). For the CDR3, the DNA is TGTGCCAGCAGTTACAGGGCAGGGAATCAGCCCCAGCATTTT. The encoded protein is CASSYRAGNQPQHF.

The genes are TRBV27 and TRBJ1-5; D is perhaps TRBD1 (6 bases). Trimming stripped 6 bases from V and 0 bases from J, with 21 bases between. The CDR3 consists of 18 residues. CDR1 is MNHEY and CDR2 is SMNVEV in the germline V gene (reference sequence). The CDR3 region is CASRGGRGGAYSNQPQHF. The CDR3 DNA is TGTGCCAGCAGGGGAGGCCGAGGGGGAGCTTATAGCAATCAGCCCCAGCATTTT.

This chain connects TRBV19 to TRBJ2-7; 14 positions match TRBD2. Germline V CDR1 and CDR2: LNHDA, SQIVND (reference sequence). Unmatched junction bases numbered 5, after V lost 3 bases and J lost 4 bases. The CDR3 length is 16 residues. The CDR3: CASSMPGTSGGYEQYF. The CDR3 bases are TGTGCCAGTAGTATGCCCGGGACTAGCGGGGGTTACGAGCAGTACTTC. Combining the CDR3 with reference TRBV19 and TRBJ2-7 gives the whole variable domain DGGITQSPKYLFRKEGQNVTLSCEQNLNHDAMYWYRQDPGQGLRLIYYSQIVNDFQKGDIAEGYSVSREKKESFPLTVTSAQKNPTAFYLCASSMPGTSGGYEQYFGPGTRLTVT.

The V and J genes are TRBV6-1 and TRBJ1-5; perhaps TRBD1 as D (5 bases). The CDR3 totals 17 residues. V lost 2 bases, J lost 7 bases, and 21 bases lay in between. Per the germline V gene, CDR1 is MNHNS and CDR2 is SASEGT. The CDR3 region is CASSENSGAAGRQPQHF. Written as DNA, the CDR3 is TGTGCCAGCAGTGAAAACAGTGGGGCGGCCGGCCGGCAGCCCCAGCATTTT.

The V call is TRBV9, the J call TRBJ1-6, with no clear D. The CDR3 has 16 amino acids. CDR1 and CDR2 from the germline V gene are SGDLS and YYNGEE. Trimming pared 6 bases from V and 2 bases from J, leaving 15 bases between. The DNA of the CDR3 is TGTGCCAGCACCGCCCAGGCAGGCACCTATAATTCACCCCTCCACTTT. This codes for CASTAQAGTYNSPLHF.

This chain links TRBV2 with TRBJ2-1; D gene ambiguous. The V gene's germline CDR1 is SNHLY and CDR2 FYNNEI. V was cut by 0 bases and J by 8 bases, with 5 bases left in between. This CDR3 comprises 12 residues. The CDR3 nucleotides are TGTGCCAGCAGTGAAGCGCTAGATGAGCAGTTCTTC. It translates to CASSEALDEQFF. The variable domain in full, completed from reference TRBV2 and TRBJ2-1, reads EPEVTQTPSHQVTQMGQEVILRCVPISNHLYFYWYRQILGQKVEFLVSFYNNEISEKSEIFDDQFSVERPDGSNFTLKIRSTKLEDSAMYFCASSEALDEQFFGPGTRLTVL.

This clone has only one observation. The rearrangement links TRBV15 to TRBJ2-6; D unclear. The ends were cut back, 8 bases at V and 0 bases at J, with 11 bases in the middle. The CDR3 contains 15 residues. Per the germline V gene, CDR1 is LNHNV and CDR2 is YYDKDF (reference sequence). Here the CDR3 DNA reads TGTGCCACCGAACGTGACAACTCTGGGGCCAACGTCCTGACTTTC. It yields the protein CATERDNSGANVLTF.

The chain employs TRBV30 and TRBJ1-5; D is perhaps TRBD1 (5 bases). Germline lookup yields CDR1 GTSNPN and CDR2 SVGIG (reference sequence). The CDR3 runs 13 residues. V shed 4 bases and J shed 1 base, with 8 bases lying between them. CDR3 amino acids: CAWNRDSNQPQHF. The DNA of the CDR3 is TGTGCCTGGAACCGGGACAGCAATCAGCCCCAGCATTTT.

CDR3 residues: CASSARTSGANVLTF. Here the CDR3 DNA reads TGTGCCAGCAGTGCGAGGACCTCTGGGGCCAACGTCCTGACTTTC. The chain carries TRBV2 and TRBJ2-6; no clear D gene. Germline-derived CDR1 and CDR2 are SNHLY and FYNNEI. Trimming cost V 4 bases and J 0 bases, with 7 bases left between them. The CDR3 length is 15 residues.

The J gene is TRBJ2-3, the V gene TRBV11-3; 7 bases are a match to TRBD1. The CDR3 loop spans 16 amino acids. V was clipped by 5 bases and J by 2 bases; unmatched bases: 10. Germline loops: CDR1 SGHNT, CDR2 YENEEA. CDR3 sequence (DNA): TGTGCCAGCAGCCCCAGGGGGAGCGGCAACACAGATACGCAGTATTTT. Protein sequence: CASSPRGSGNTDTQYF.

V is TRBV27 and J is TRBJ2-1; the D gene is possibly TRBD2 (5 bases). CDR1 is MNHEY and CDR2 is SMNVEV in the germline V gene (reference sequence). This CDR3 spans 13 amino acids. The germline V and J ends were trimmed by 4 bases and 10 bases, with 14 bases remaining between them. The CDR3, as DNA: TGTGCCAGCAGTTCGGGAAGGGAGAGGGAGCAGTTCTTC. Translation: CASSSGREREQFF.

This clone came up a few times. This sequence joins TRBV30 and TRBJ1-5; 11 bases match TRBD1. The CDR3 extends over 14 amino acids. Germline CDR1 and CDR2: GTSNPN and SVGIG (reference sequence). J gave up 5 bases and V 4 bases, and 4 bases lay outside the gene matches. CDR3 residues: CAWTGTGGDQPQHF. The CDR3 DNA reads as TGTGCCTGGACCGGGACAGGGGGAGATCAGCCCCAGCATTTT.

The chain is built from TRBV19 and TRBJ1-1; D unresolved. CDR3 length: 14 amino acids. CDR1 is LNHDA and CDR2 is SQIVND in the germline V gene (reference sequence). Trimming stripped 3 bases from V and 1 base from J, with 9 bases between. The CDR3 nucleotides read TGTGCCAGTAGTATCGCAGACTCGAACACTGAAGCTTTCTTT. This translates into CASSIADSNTEAFF.

V is TRBV4-2 and J is TRBJ2-1, with TRBD2 matching over 8 bases. This CDR3 has 15 residues. After removal of 2 bases from V and 1 base from J, the junction contained 1 base not matched to a gene. The germline V gene encodes CDR1 LGHNA and CDR2 YNFKEQ. CDR3 residues: CASSQIAGSYNEQFF. The CDR3 nucleotides are TGTGCCAGCAGCCAAATAGCGGGGTCCTACAATGAGCAGTTCTTC.

This chain links TRBV29-1 with TRBJ1-1, with D hard to call. The V gene's germline CDR1 is SQVTM and CDR2 ANQGSEA. Trimming took 8 bases from V and 4 from J, leaving 17 bases between them. CDR3 length: 13 amino acids. The CDR3: CSTRLDIGTEAFF. The CDR3 bases are TGCAGCACTCGACTAGATATTGGCACTGAAGCTTTCTTT.

The chain links TRBV25-1 to TRBJ2-3; TRBD2 matches 10 bases. The CDR3 loop spans 13 amino acids. V was pared by 6 bases and J by 11 bases, with 8 bases of the junction left unmatched. The germline CDR1 and CDR2 sequences are MGHDK and SYGVNS. The CDR3 DNA reads as TGTGCCAGCAGCCCACTCACTAGCGGGAAGCAGTATTTT. It specifies CASSPLTSGKQYF.

The chain joins TRBV27 to TRBJ2-3; 8 nucleotides align to TRBD2. The germline gives CDR1 MNHEY, CDR2 SMNVEV (reference sequence). The ends lost 8 bases at V and 2 bases at J; junction bases unmatched: 6. The CDR3 is 14 residues long. CDR3 amino acids: CASARGGTTDTQYF. The CDR3 DNA reads as TGTGCCAGCGCCCGGGGGGGGACCACAGATACGCAGTATTTT.

This chain uses TRBV4-3 with TRBJ1-2; D uncertain. The CDR3 runs 14 residues. CDR1 and CDR2 from the germline V gene are LGHNA and YSLEER. V lost 0 bases and J 5 bases, leaving 10 bases between the germline ends. The CDR3 here is CASSQERVRYGYTF. CDR3 DNA sequence: TGCGCCAGCAGCCAAGAGAGGGTCCGGTATGGCTACACCTTC.

The genes are TRBV7-3 and TRBJ2-2; TRBD2 agrees at 7 bases. Trimming took 2 bases from V and 6 from J; bases not matched to a gene: 6. Germline V gene lookup returns CDR1 SGHTA and CDR2 FQGTGA. The CDR3 has 15 amino acids. In DNA form, the CDR3 reads TGTGCCAGCAGCTTAGGGAGGGCCGGTTCCGGGGAGCTGTTTTTT. Its protein is CASSLGRAGSGELFF.

CDR3 bases: TGTGCCAGCAGCGTTAATGTGAATGAAAAACTGTTTTTT. It codes for CASSVNVNEKLFF. V and J are TRBV4-2 and TRBJ1-4; D gene uncertain. Per the germline V gene, CDR1 is LGHNA and CDR2 is YNFKEQ. There are 13 residues in the CDR3. Trimming stripped 5 bases from V and 5 bases from J, with 9 bases between.

The chain has TRBV5-6 and TRBJ2-3; D is uncertain. Trimming removed 0 bases from V and 0 bases from J, with 14 bases in between. The CDR3 covers 17 residues. In germline, CDR1 is SGHDT, CDR2 YYEEEE. The CDR3 DNA sequence: TGTGCCAGCAGCTTGGGGTCCGAACGCTATAGCACAGATACGCAGTATTTT. This translates into CASSLGSERYSTDTQYF.